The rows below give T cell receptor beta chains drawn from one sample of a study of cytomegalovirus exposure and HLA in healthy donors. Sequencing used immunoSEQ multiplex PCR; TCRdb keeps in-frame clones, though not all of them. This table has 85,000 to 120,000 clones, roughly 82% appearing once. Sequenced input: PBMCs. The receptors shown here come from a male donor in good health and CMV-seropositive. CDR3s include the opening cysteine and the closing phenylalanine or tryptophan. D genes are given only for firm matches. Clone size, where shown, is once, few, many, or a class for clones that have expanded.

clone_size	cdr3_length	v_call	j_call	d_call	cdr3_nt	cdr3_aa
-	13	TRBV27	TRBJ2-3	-	TGTGCCAGCAGTCCCAGGTACGGAGATACGCAGTATTTT	CASSPRYGDTQYF
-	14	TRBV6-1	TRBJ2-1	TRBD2	TGTGCCAGCAGTGAAGCGGGAGGGTACAATGAGCAGTTCTTC	CASSEAGGYNEQFF
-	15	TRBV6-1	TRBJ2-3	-	TGTGCCAGTCTCGATTTCGGTCATTCGGGAGATACGCAGTATTTT	CASLDFGHSGDTQYF
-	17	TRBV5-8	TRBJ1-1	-	TGTGCCAGCAGCTTGGTTCGCCTAAAGGGGGTTAACACTGAAGCTTTCTTT	CASSLVRLKGVNTEAFF
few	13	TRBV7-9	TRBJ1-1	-	TGTGCCAGCAGCTTAGATGGAGGACCTGAAGCTTTCTTT	CASSLDGGPEAFF
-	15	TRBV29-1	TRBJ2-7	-	TGCAGCGTTGAAGATTCGTACCGGGGAAACTACGAGCAGTACTTC	CSVEDSYRGNYEQYF
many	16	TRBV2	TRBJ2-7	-	TGTGCCAGCAGTAACCCCGCAGGGGCGGTAGTGTACGCGCAGTACTTC	CASSNPAGAVVYAQYF
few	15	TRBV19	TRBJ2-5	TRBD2	TGTGCCAGTAGTCCACGGACTAGAATGGGTGAGACCCAGTACTTC	CASSPRTRMGETQYF
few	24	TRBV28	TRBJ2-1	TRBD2	TGTGCCAGCAGCGGGTTCCTTAGACTAGCGGGAGCACACGTCGGTCAAAGCTCCTACAATGAGCAGTTCTTC	CASSGFLRLAGAHVGQSSYNEQFF
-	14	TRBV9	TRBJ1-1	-	TGTGCCAGCAGCGTAGCCCCGGGGAACACTGAAGCTTTCTTT	CASSVAPGNTEAFF
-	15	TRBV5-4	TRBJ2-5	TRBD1	TGTGCCAGCAGGGCCGGGACAGGGGGGCGGGAGACCCAGTACTTC	CASRAGTGGRETQYF
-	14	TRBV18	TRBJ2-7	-	TGTGCCAGCTCACCACCTGCCGGGATGGGGGAGCAGTACTTC	CASSPPAGMGEQYF
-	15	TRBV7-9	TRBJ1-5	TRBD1	TGTGCCAGCAGCTCAGGCGGGACAGGCCATCAGCCCCAGAATTTT	CASSSGGTGHQPQNF
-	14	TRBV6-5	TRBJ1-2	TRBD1	TGTGCCAGCAGTTACGTGGGACAGGGTAGAGGCTACACCTTC	CASSYVGQGRGYTF
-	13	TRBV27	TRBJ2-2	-	TGTGCCAGCAGTTTTTATCTCACCGGGGAGCTGTTTTTT	CASSFYLTGELFF
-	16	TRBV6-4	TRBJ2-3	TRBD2	TGTGCCAGCAGTACCGGGACTAGCGGGGCCACAGATACGCAGTATTTT	CASSTGTSGATDTQYF